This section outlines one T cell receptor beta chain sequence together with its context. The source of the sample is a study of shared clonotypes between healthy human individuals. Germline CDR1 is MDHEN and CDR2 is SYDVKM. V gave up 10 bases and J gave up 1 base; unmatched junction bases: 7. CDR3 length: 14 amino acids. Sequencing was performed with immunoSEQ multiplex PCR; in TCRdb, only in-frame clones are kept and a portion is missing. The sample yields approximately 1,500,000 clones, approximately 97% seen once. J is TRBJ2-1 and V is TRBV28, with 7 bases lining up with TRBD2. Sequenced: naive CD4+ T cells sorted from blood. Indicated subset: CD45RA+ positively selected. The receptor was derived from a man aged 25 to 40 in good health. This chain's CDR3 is CATLPGGSYNEQFF. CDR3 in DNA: TGTGCCACCCTCCCGGGAGGTTCCTACAATGAGCAGTTCTTC.